This T cell receptor (beta chain) originates from a study of blood T cell repertoires in COVID-19. Losses at the gene ends were 1 base for V and 4 bases for J; bases not matched to a gene: 6. The CDR3 totals 15 residues. Germline V CDR1 and CDR2: SGHTA, FQGNSA. This table comes from immunoSEQ multiplex PCR, and its TCRdb copy is limited to in-frame clones, with some not included. Of roughly 230,000 clones listed, about 82% are singletons. This TCR was sampled from a woman aged 55-69 years with active or convalescent COVID-19. The rearrangement joins TRBV7-2 to TRBJ1-2; TRBD1 agrees at 7 bases. Sample: peripheral blood. For the CDR3, the DNA is TGTGCCAGCAGCTTAGTAGGGGGCCCTAGCTATGGCTACACCTTC. As protein: CASSLVGGPSYGYTF.